These 17 T cell receptor beta chains were all obtained from the same sample, sequenced in a study of T cells in Graves' hyperthyroidism and ophthalmopathy. RNA transcripts yielded amplified TCR beta CDR3 regions. First-round RT-PCR with HTBI primers amplified the TCR CDR3 region. TCRdb called the multiplex PCR reads again in MiXCR, with one record for every CDR3 protein. This sample carries some 360,000 distinct CDR3 sequences, over 11% of them seen once, and the ten largest clones take 11%. The sequenced sample consisted of blood. The origin of the receptors is a woman aged 60-75 years with Graves' hyperthyroidism.

This clonotype was picked up many times. The chain links TRBV9 to TRBJ2-3, with 9 bases identical to TRBD1. V shed 4 bases and J 1 base; nucleotides not matched to a gene: 4. In germline, CDR1 is SGDLS, CDR2 YYNGEE. CDR3 length: 15 residues. In nucleotides, the CDR3 is TGTGCCAGCAGCCCGTGGGACAGGGGCACAGATACGCAGTATTTT. Its translation is CASSPWDRGTDTQYF.

Comments on this clonotype: A read error may be the cause here, since a much bigger clone is one base away. The CDR3 protein is CASRAQGRPPTQQYF. CDR3 DNA sequence: TGTGCCAGCAGGGCTCAAGGACGGCCCCCTACGCAGCAGTACTTC. This rearrangement joins TRBV12-3 or TRBV12-4 to TRBJ2-7; no definite D call. V was cut by 6 bases and J by 8 bases, with 23 bases left in between. The CDR3 length is 15 residues.

Details on this clonotype: A read error is possible here, since a much larger clone lies one base away. The chain uses TRBV2 and TRBJ2-3, with 10 bases that match TRBD2. Germline V gene lookup returns CDR1 SNHLY and CDR2 FYNNEI. The CDR3 is made up of 16 amino acids. With V trimmed by 5 bases and J by 4 bases, 9 bases remained unmatched. CDR3 bases: TGTGCCAGCAGTCTCTTAGCGGGAGGATTCGCAGATACGCAGTATTTT. Residues: CASSLLAGGFADTQYF.

The chain has TRBV19 and TRBJ2-7; 11 nucleotides agree with TRBD2. Looked up from germline, CDR1 is LNHDA and CDR2 is SQIVND (reference sequence). Germline trimming cut 8 bases from V and 4 bases from J; bases unmatched to any gene: 10. The CDR3 is 15 residues long. In DNA form, the CDR3 reads TGTGCCAGTGGAGGGCTAGCGGGAGGTCGTTACGAGCAGTACTTC. It is translated as CASGGLAGGRYEQYF. Using reference TRBV19 and TRBJ2-7 for the parts outside the CDR3, the full variable domain is DGGITQSPKYLFRKEGQNVTLSCEQNLNHDAMYWYRQDPGQGLRLIYYSQIVNDFQKGDIAEGYSVSREKKESFPLTVTSAQKNPTAFYLCASGGLAGGRYEQYFGPGTRLTVT.

At least ten counts were recorded for this clonotype. This chain connects TRBV28 to TRBJ2-1; D possibly corresponds to TRBD1 (6 bases). Trimming cost V 4 bases and J 7 bases, with 14 bases left between them. The CDR3 totals 14 residues. CDR1 is MDHEN, CDR2 SYDVKM, per germline. In DNA, the CDR3 is TGTGCCAGCAGTTCCCCGACAGGCCGGAATGAGCAGTTCTTC. Translated, it gives CASSSPTGRNEQFF.

This clonotype has a count of ten or more. The chain is built from TRBV29-1 and TRBJ2-5; the D gene is possibly TRBD2 (5 bases). The CDR3 extends over 14 amino acids. Germline lookup yields CDR1 SQVTM and CDR2 ANQGSEA. The V gene lost 6 bases and the J gene lost 9 bases, with 23 bases spanning the gap. Here the CDR3 DNA reads TGCAGCGTGCAAAGGTCCCCCAGCGGTGAGGCCCAGTACTTC. It specifies CSVQRSPSGEAQYF.

The chain uses TRBV10-3 and TRBJ2-7, with D hard to call. Germline assignment: CDR1 ENHRY and CDR2 SYGVKD. The CDR3 covers 13 residues. Trimming pared 3 bases from V and 0 bases from J, leaving 6 bases between. The CDR3 DNA reads TGTGCCATCAGTGACTCCAACTCCTACGAGCAGTACTTC. Its translation is CAISDSNSYEQYF.

This clonotype has a handful of counts. The CDR3 region is CAISDSPGADTGELFF. The CDR3 coding sequence is TGTGCCATCAGTGACTCCCCGGGGGCCGACACCGGGGAGCTGTTTTTT. The V and J genes are TRBV10-3 and TRBJ2-2; D might be TRBD1 or TRBD2, each matching 6 bases. Germline values: CDR1 ENHRY, CDR2 SYGVKD. This CDR3 is built from 16 residues. Trimming stripped 3 bases from V and 3 bases from J, with 14 bases between.

This clonotype was recorded many times. This sequence joins TRBV7-8 and TRBJ2-7, with 10 positions matching TRBD1. The CDR3 extends over 16 amino acids. The germline V gene has CDR1 SGHVS and CDR2 FQNEAQ. V lost 4 bases, J lost 2 bases, and 8 bases stayed unmatched. This CDR3 is CASSSRGGQGTYEQYF. For the CDR3, the DNA is TGTGCCAGCAGCTCTCGGGGGGGACAGGGGACCTACGAGCAGTACTTC.

This clonotype was found many times. This chain joins TRBV12-3 or TRBV12-4 and TRBJ2-3, with TRBD2 matching over 16 bases. V shed 5 bases and J 5 bases; nucleotides not matched to a gene: 10. There are 18 residues in the CDR3. The CDR3 coding sequence is TGTGCCAGCAGTGACGGGACTAGCGGGAGGGCCGTTTTAGATACGCAGTATTTT. Its translation is CASSDGTSGRAVLDTQYF.

This clonotype was counted a few times. This chain's CDR3 is CASSSYSGNTIYF. DNA of the CDR3: TGTGCCAGCAGTTCTTATTCTGGAAACACCATATATTTT. This chain links TRBV28 with TRBJ1-3; D remains ambiguous. The CDR3 has 13 amino acids. Germline V CDR1 and CDR2: MDHEN, SYDVKM. V was pared by 4 bases and J by 1 base, with 5 bases between.

This clonotype was counted many times. The chain joins TRBV4-1 to TRBJ2-7; D perhaps matches TRBD1 (5 bases). Germline V gene lookup returns CDR1 MGHRA and CDR2 YSYEKL. Trimming removed 2 bases at V and 2 bases at J, with 13 bases between. This CDR3 region has 15 residues. CDR3 sequence reads: CASSQPPWGAYEQYF. The CDR3 nucleotides are TGCGCCAGCAGCCAACCACCGTGGGGCGCCTACGAGCAGTACTTC.

This clonotype turned up a few times. The chain is built from TRBV19 and TRBJ2-7; the match to TRBD2 covers 10 bases. The length of the CDR3 is 15 residues. V shed 7 bases, J shed 4 bases, and the junction held 10 bases outside the gene matches. Germline-derived CDR1 and CDR2 are LNHDA and SQIVND (reference sequence). As DNA, the CDR3 is TGTGCCAGTATGTACAGCGGGAGGGGCGAGTACGAGCAGTACTTC. It specifies CASMYSGRGEYEQYF.

The J gene is TRBJ1-1, the V gene TRBV7-9, with D unresolved. The CDR3 has 14 residues. V was trimmed by 5 bases and J by 4 bases, leaving 14 bases between them. From germline, CDR1 is SEHNR and CDR2 FQNEAQ (reference sequence). DNA for the CDR3: TGTGCCAGCAGCCCCACCTACAGAGGCACTGAAGCTTTCTTT. Protein product: CASSPTYRGTEAFF.

The rearrangement links TRBV5-1 to TRBJ2-2; a weak D match, TRBD2 (5 bases). The V end was cut by 5 bases, the J end by 6 bases, with 20 bases between. Germline V gene data show CDR1 as SGHRS and CDR2 as YFSETQ. The CDR3 length is 16 residues. The DNA for the CDR3 is TGCGCCAGCAGTCTGATCTCAGGAAACGGGGCCGGGGAGCTGTTTTTT. Encoded protein: CASSLISGNGAGELFF.

The rearrangement links TRBV5-1 to TRBJ1-6; 8 nucleotides agree with TRBD1. V was pared by 4 bases and J by 9 bases, with 21 bases of the junction left unmatched. Germline values: CDR1 SGHRS, CDR2 YFSETQ. The CDR3 is 19 residues long. The CDR3 coding sequence is TGCGCCAGCAGCACTGACAGGGGAGCCGGGGAACCCCGGATTTCACCCCTCCACTTT. The encoded protein is CASSTDRGAGEPRISPLHF. The variable domain in full, completed from reference TRBV5-1 and TRBJ1-6, reads KAGVTQTPRYLIKTRGQQVTLSCSPISGHRSVSWYQQTPGQGLQFLFEYFSETQRNKGNFPGRFSGRQFSNSRSEMNVSTLELGDSALYLCASSTDRGAGEPRISPLHFGNGTRLTVT.

This clonotype was seen more than once but under ten times. CDR3 nucleotide sequence: TGTGCCAGTAGTTTTACAGGGTCCTACGAGCAGTACTTC. It encodes CASSFTGSYEQYF. This chain joins TRBV19 and TRBJ2-7, with TRBD1 as a possible D gene (6 bases). The CDR3 length is 13 residues. Germline CDR1 and CDR2: LNHDA and SQIVND (reference sequence). Deletions cut 5 bases from V and 1 base from J, with 9 bases between.